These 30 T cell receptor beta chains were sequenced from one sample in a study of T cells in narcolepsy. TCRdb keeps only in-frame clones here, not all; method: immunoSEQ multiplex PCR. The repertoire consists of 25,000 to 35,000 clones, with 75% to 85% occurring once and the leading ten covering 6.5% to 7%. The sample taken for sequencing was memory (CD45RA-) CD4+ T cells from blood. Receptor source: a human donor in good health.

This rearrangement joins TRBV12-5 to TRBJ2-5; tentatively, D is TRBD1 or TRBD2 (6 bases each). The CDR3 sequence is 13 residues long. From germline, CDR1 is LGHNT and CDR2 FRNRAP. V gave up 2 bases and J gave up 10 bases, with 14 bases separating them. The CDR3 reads CASGLRGPGDQYF. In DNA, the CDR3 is TGTGCTAGTGGTTTGCGGGGGCCGGGAGACCAGTACTTC.

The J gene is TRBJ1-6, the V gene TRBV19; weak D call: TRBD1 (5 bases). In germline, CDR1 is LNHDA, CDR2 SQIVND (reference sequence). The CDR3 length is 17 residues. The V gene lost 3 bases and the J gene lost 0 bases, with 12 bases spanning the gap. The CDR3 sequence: CASSIGAGSSYNSPLHF. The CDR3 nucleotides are TGTGCCAGTAGTATTGGGGCAGGGAGCTCCTATAATTCACCCCTCCACTTT.

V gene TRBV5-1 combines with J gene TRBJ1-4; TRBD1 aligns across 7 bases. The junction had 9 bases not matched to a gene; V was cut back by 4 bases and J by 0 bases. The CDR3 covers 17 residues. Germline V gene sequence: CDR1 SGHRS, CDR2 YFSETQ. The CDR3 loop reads CASSGSGTAATNEKLFF. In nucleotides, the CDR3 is TGCGCCAGCAGCGGATCCGGGACAGCAGCAACTAATGAAAAACTGTTTTTT.

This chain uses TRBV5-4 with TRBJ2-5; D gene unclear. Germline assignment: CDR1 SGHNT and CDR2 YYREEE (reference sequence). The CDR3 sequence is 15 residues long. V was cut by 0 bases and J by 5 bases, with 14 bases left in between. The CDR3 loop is CASSLDSGVGETQYF. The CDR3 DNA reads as TGTGCCAGCAGCTTGGACTCCGGAGTCGGGGAGACCCAGTACTTC.

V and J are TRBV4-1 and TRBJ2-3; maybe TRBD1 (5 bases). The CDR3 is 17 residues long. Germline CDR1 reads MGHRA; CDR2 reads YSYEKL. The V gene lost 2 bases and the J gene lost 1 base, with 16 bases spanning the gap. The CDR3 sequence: CASSQLYTGWGTDTQYF. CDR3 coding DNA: TGCGCCAGCAGCCAACTTTATACAGGTTGGGGCACAGATACGCAGTATTTT.

The CDR3 protein is CASSWGSGSSYEQYF. In DNA, the CDR3 is TGCGCCAGCAGCTGGGGCTCGGGCAGTTCCTACGAGCAGTACTTC. The chain couples TRBV5-1 to TRBJ2-5; D perhaps matches TRBD1 (5 bases). The J call may be wrong; the DNA end is better matched by TRBJ2-7. The CDR3 sequence is 15 residues long. The V gene's germline CDR1 is SGHRS and CDR2 YFSETQ.

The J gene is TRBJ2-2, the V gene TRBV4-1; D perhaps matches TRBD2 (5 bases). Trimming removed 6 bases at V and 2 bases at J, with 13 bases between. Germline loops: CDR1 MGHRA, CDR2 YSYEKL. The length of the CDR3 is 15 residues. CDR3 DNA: TGCGCCAGCAGGAAGGGCCTAGCTAACACCGGGGAGCTGTTTTTT. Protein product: CASRKGLANTGELFF.

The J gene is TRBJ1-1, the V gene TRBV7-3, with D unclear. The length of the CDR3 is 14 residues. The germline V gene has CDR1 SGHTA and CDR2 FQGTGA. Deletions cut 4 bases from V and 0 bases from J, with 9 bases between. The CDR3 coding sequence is TGTGCCAGCAGCTCTCAAGCCTTGAACACTGAAGCTTTCTTT. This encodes CASSSQALNTEAFF.

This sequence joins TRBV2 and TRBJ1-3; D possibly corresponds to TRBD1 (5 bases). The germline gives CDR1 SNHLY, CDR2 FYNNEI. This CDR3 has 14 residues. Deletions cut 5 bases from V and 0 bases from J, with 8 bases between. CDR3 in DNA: TGTGCCAGCAGTAAGGACACCTCTGGAAACACCATATATTTT. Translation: CASSKDTSGNTIYF.

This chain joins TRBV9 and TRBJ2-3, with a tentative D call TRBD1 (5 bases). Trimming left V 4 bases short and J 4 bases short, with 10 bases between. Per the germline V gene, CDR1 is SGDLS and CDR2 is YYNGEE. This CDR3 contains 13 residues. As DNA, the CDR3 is TGTGCCAGCAGCCCACAGGTCTCAGATACGCAGTATTTT. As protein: CASSPQVSDTQYF.

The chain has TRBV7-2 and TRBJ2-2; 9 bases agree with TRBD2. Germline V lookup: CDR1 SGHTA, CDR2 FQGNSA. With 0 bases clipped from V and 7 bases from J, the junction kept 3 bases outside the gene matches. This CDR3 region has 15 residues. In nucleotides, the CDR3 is TGTGCCAGCAGCTTAGCTCTAGCGGGGAACGGGGAGCTGTTTTTT. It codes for CASSLALAGNGELFF. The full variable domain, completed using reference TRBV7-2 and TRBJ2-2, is GAGVSQSPSNKVTEKGKDVELRCDPISGHTALYWYRQSLGQGLEFLIYFQGNSAPDKSGLPSDRFSAERTGGSVSTLTIQRTQQEDSAVYLCASSLALAGNGELFFGEGSRLTVL.

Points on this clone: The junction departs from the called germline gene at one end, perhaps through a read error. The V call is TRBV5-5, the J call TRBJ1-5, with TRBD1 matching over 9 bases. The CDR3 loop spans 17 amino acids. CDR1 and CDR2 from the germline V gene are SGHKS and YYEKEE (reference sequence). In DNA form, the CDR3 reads TGCGCCAGCAGCCAAGATTCCGCACAGGGGGCCTATCAGCCCCAGCATTTT. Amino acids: CASSQDSAQGAYQPQHF.

Here the CDR3 reads CASSETFLANQPQHF. DNA for the CDR3: TGTGCCAGCAGTGAAACCTTCTTAGCAAATCAGCCCCAGCATTTT. This chain joins TRBV6-1 and TRBJ1-5; D is uncertain. V gave up 2 bases and J gave up 4 bases, with 12 bases separating them. The CDR3 consists of 15 residues. Germline loops: CDR1 MNHNS, CDR2 SASEGT.

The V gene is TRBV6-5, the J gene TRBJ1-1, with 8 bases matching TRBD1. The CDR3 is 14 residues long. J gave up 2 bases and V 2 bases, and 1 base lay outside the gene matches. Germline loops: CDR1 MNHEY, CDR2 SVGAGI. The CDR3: CASSYDRGNTEAFF. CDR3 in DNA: TGTGCCAGCAGTTACGACAGGGGAAACACTGAAGCTTTCTTT.

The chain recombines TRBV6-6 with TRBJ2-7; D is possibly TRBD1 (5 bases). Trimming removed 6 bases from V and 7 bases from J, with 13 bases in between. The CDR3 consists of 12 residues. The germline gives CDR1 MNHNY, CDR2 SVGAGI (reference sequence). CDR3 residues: CASRSQGKEQYF. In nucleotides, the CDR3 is TGTGCCAGCAGATCTCAGGGAAAGGAGCAGTACTTC.

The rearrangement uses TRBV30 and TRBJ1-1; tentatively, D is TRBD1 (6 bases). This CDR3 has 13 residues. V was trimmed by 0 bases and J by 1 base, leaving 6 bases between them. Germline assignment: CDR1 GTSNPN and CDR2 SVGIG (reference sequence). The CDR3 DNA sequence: TGTGCCTGGAGTGTACAGGGGAACACTGAAGCTTTCTTT. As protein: CAWSVQGNTEAFF.

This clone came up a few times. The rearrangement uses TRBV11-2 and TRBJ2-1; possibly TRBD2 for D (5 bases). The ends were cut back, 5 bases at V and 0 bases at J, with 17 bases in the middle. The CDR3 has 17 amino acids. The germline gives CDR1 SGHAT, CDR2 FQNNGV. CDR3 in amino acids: CASSIGLGSSSYNEQFF. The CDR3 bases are TGTGCCAGCAGCATTGGCCTAGGGAGTAGCTCCTACAATGAGCAGTTCTTC.

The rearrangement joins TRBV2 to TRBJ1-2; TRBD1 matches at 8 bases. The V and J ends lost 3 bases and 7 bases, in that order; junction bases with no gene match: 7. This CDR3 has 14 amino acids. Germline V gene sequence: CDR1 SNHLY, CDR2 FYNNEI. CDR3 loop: CASSDMTGAAGYTF. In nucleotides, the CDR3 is TGTGCCAGCAGTGACATGACAGGGGCGGCTGGCTACACCTTC.

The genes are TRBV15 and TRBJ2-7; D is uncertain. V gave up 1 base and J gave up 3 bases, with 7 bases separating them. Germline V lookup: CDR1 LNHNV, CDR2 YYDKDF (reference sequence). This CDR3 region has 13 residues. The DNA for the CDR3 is TGTGCCACCAGCAGAGGACGGAACTACGAGCAGTACTTC. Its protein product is CATSRGRNYEQYF.

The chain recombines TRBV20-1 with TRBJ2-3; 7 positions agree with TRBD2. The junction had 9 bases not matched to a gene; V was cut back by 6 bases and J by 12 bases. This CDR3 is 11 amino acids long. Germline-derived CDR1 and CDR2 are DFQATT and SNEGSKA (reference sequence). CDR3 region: CSADREARQYF. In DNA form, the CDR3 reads TGCAGTGCGGATCGGGAGGCGAGACAGTATTTT.

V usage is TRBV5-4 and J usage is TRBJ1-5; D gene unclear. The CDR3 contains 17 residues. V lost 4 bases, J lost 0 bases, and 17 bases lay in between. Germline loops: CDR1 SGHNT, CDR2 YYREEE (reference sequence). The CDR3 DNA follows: TGTGCCAGCAGCAGTAGGCGAGGGTCTTATAGCAATCAGCCCCAGCATTTT. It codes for CASSSRRGSYSNQPQHF.

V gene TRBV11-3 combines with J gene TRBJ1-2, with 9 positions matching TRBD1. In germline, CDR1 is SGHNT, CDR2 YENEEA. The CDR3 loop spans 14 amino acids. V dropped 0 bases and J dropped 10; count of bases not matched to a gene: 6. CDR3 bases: TGTGCCAGCAGCTTAGATAGAGGACAGGGGCCCTACACCTTC. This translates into CASSLDRGQGPYTF.

The CDR3 loop reads CASSVTETRTDTQYF. CDR3 sequence (DNA): TGCGCCAGCAGCGTGACAGAAACCCGCACAGATACGCAGTATTTT. The gene calls are TRBV5-1 and TRBJ2-3; D is perhaps TRBD1 (5 bases). CDR1 SGHRS and CDR2 YFSETQ come from the germline V gene. CDR3 length: 15 amino acids. The ends were cut back, 4 bases at V and 1 base at J, with 13 bases in the middle.

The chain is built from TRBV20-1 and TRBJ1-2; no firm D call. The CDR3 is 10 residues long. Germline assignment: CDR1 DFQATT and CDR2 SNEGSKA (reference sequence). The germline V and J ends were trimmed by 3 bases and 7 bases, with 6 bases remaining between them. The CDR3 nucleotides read TGCAGTGCTAGGACCATTGGCTACACCTTC. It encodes CSARTIGYTF.

The CDR3 protein is CASTRWGGGQPQHF. The CDR3 DNA follows: TGTGCCAGCACCCGATGGGGAGGGGGTCAGCCCCAGCATTTT. The chain couples TRBV5-4 to TRBJ1-5, with D possibly TRBD1 on 6 matching bases. The CDR3 is 14 residues long. Germline CDR1 reads SGHNT; CDR2 reads YYREEE (reference sequence). The V gene lost 6 bases and the J gene lost 6 bases, with 16 bases spanning the gap.

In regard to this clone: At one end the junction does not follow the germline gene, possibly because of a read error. DNA for the CDR3: TGTGCCAACCCCGGGTCAAAAAACTACGTGCAGTACTTC. As protein: CANPGSKNYVQYF. The genes are TRBV6-5 and TRBJ2-7; D is ambiguous. There are 13 residues in the CDR3. Per the germline V gene, CDR1 is MNHEY and CDR2 is SVGAGI.

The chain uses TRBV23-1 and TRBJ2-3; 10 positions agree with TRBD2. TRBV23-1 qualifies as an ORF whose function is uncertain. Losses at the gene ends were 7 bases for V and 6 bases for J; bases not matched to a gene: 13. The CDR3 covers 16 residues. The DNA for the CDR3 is TGCGCCAGCAAAAGGAAAATGACTAGCGGGCTGGATACGCAGTATTTT. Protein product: CASKRKMTSGLDTQYF.

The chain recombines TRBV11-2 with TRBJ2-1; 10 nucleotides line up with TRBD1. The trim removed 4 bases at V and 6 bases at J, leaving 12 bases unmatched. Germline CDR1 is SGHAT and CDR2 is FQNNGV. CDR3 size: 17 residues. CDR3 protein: CASSWVLPGQGINEQFF. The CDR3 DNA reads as TGTGCCAGCAGCTGGGTATTACCGGGACAGGGGATCAATGAGCAGTTCTTC.

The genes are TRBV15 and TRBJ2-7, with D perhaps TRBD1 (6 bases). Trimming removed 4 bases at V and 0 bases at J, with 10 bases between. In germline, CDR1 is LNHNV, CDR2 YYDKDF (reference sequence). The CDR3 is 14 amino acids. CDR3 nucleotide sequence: TGTGCCACCAGCAAAAGGGGGAGCTCCTACGAGCAGTACTTC. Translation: CATSKRGSSYEQYF.

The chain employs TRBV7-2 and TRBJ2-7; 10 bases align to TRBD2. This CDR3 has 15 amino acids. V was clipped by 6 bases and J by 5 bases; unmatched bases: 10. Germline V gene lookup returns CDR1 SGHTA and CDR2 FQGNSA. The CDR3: CASRPGAGGWDEQYF. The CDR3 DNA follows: TGTGCCAGCAGGCCTGGAGCGGGAGGGTGGGACGAGCAGTACTTC.